One sample yielded the 8 T cell receptor beta chains listed below, sequenced in a study of T cell responses to AZD1222 COVID-19 vaccine. Produced via immunoSEQ multiplex PCR; TCRdb's table is partial and in-frame only. The table records about 110,000 clones, 81% of them present only once. Source: peripheral blood, taken on day 0 of AZD1222 vaccination. Receptors were obtained from an adult in good health.

This clone has just one count. The chain recombines TRBV27 with TRBJ2-7; tentative D call: TRBD1 (6 bases). The CDR3 consists of 14 residues. The V gene's germline CDR1 is MNHEY and CDR2 SMNVEV (reference sequence). The ends were cut back, 7 bases at V and 4 bases at J, with 17 bases in the middle. In DNA form, the CDR3 reads TGTGCCAGCAAACAGGGCCCTCTTGGGTACGAGCAGTACTTC. This encodes CASKQGPLGYEQYF.

The rearrangement joins TRBV29-1 to TRBJ2-1, with no clear D. This CDR3 comprises 13 residues. Germline V lookup: CDR1 SQVTM, CDR2 ANQGSEA. V dropped 4 bases and J dropped 4 bases, with 11 bases sitting between them. The CDR3 nucleotides are TGCAGCGTTGCCCCCCGAGCTTACAATGAGCAGTTCTTC. Its protein product is CSVAPRAYNEQFF.

This chain joins TRBV3-1 (or the pseudogene TRBV3-2) and TRBJ2-3; 13 positions agree with TRBD2. The CDR3 spans 18 residues. Unmatched junction bases numbered 11, after V lost 4 bases and J lost 4 bases. Germline V gene lookup returns CDR1 LGHDT and CDR2 YNNKEL (reference sequence). DNA of the CDR3: TGTGCCAGCAGCCCAGAAATACTAGCGGGAGGGCCCTCAGATACGCAGTATTTT. Its translation is CASSPEILAGGPSDTQYF.

The chain links TRBV5-8 to TRBJ1-5; 9 nucleotides line up with TRBD1. The CDR3 runs to 16 residues. Germline trimming cut 2 bases from V and 1 base from J; bases unmatched to any gene: 4. Germline CDR1 and CDR2: SGHTS and YDEGEE. This CDR3 is CASSFRTGVSNQPQHF. In DNA, the CDR3 is TGTGCCAGCAGCTTTAGGACAGGGGTCAGCAATCAGCCCCAGCATTTT.

The chain carries TRBV28 and TRBJ2-7, with D possibly being TRBD2 (5 bases). Between the trimmed V and J ends, which lost 6 bases and 6 bases, there was a span of 12 bases. The V gene's germline CDR1 is MDHEN and CDR2 SYDVKM. CDR3 length: 12 amino acids. CDR3 bases: TGTGCCAGCAGAGAGGGAGAGGTCGAGCAGTACTTC. Residues: CASREGEVEQYF.

The V call is TRBV24-1, the J call TRBJ2-1, with a possible D match to TRBD1 (6 bases). The V end was cut by 6 bases, the J end by 0 bases, with 14 bases between. This CDR3 comprises 16 residues. CDR1 and CDR2 (germline): KGHDR, SFDVKD. DNA of the CDR3: TGTGCCACCAGTCCCTCTGAACAGGGCTCCTACAATGAGCAGTTCTTC. The encoded protein is CATSPSEQGSYNEQFF.

The chain couples TRBV7-8 to TRBJ1-2, with TRBD1 matching 7 bases. Unmatched junction bases numbered 9, after V lost 5 bases and J lost 6 bases. The CDR3 length is 14 residues. The germline V gene encodes CDR1 SGHVS and CDR2 FQNEAQ. CDR3 region: CASSQETGWNGYTF. The CDR3 bases are TGTGCCAGCAGCCAGGAGACAGGGTGGAATGGCTACACCTTC.

The rearrangement uses TRBV19 and TRBJ1-2, with 11 bases aligning to TRBD1. Germline CDR1 LNHDA, CDR2 SQIVND (reference sequence). The V and J ends lost 7 bases and 1 base, in that order; junction bases with no gene match: 11. CDR3 length: 17 residues. Here the CDR3 DNA reads TGTGCCAGTACCCCTCGGACAGGGGGCCCGTTTAACTATGGCTACACCTTC. Residues: CASTPRTGGPFNYGYTF.